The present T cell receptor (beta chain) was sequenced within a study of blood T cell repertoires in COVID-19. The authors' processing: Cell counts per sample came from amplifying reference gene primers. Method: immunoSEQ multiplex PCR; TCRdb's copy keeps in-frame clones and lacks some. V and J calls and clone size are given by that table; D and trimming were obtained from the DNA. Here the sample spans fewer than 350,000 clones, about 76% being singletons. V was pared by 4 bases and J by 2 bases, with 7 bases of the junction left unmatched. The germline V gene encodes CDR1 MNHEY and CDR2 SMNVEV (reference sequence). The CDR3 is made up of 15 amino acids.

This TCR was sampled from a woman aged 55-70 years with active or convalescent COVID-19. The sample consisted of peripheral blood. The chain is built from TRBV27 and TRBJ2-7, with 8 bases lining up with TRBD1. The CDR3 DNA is TGTGCCAGCAGTTCAGCCGGGACAGGACCCTACGAGCAGTACTTC. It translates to CASSSAGTGPYEQYF.